The 12 T cell receptor beta chains in this list originate from one sample, sequenced in a study of T cell repertoires in cytomegalovirus infection. These receptors' targets are unknown. TCRdb redid the calling of the reads with MiXCR, one entry per CDR3 protein. The sample holds roughly 200,000 distinct CDR3 sequences, 30% to 45% seen once. The starting material was CD8+ T cells from cultured PBMCs, obtained from culture after CMV antigen stimulation. These TCRs come from a human donor in good health (CMV status not recorded). Some clones in this sample may be carry-over from other donors' samples.

This clonotype occurred a few times. V and J are TRBV28 and TRBJ2-3; 12 bases are shared with TRBD2. V shed 3 bases and J 2 bases; nucleotides not matched to a gene: 3. Germline V gives CDR1 MDHEN, CDR2 SYDVKM. This CDR3 is built from 16 residues. The CDR3 loop is CASSFGTSGFTDTQYF. The DNA for the CDR3 is TGTGCCAGCAGTTTCGGGACTAGCGGGTTCACAGATACGCAGTATTTT.

The chain couples TRBV12-5 to TRBJ1-1; no clear D. The length of the CDR3 is 12 residues. CDR1 is LGHNT, CDR2 FRNRAP, per germline. V was cut by 3 bases and J by 10 bases, with 12 bases left in between. The CDR3 region has the DNA TGTGCTAGTGGTTTCTCCGGTACGGCAGCTTTCTTT. This encodes CASGFSGTAAFF.

CDR3 loop: CSARDLAPGGPRNEQYF. The CDR3 coding sequence is TGCAGTGCTAGAGATCTCGCGCCGGGGGGGCCTCGGAACGAGCAGTACTTC. The genes are TRBV20-1 and TRBJ2-7, with 8 nucleotides matching TRBD2. CDR1 is DFQATT and CDR2 is SNEGSKA in the germline V gene (reference sequence). The J segment lost 5 bases and the V segment lost 0 bases, leaving 15 bases of the junction unmatched. The CDR3 is 17 amino acids.

The chain uses TRBV7-9 and TRBJ2-3; possible D gene TRBD2, 5 bases. Germline assignment: CDR1 SEHNR and CDR2 FQNEAQ (reference sequence). V gave up 5 bases and J gave up 6 bases, with 12 bases separating them. The CDR3 consists of 13 residues. The CDR3 is CASSPRGMDTQYF. The CDR3 DNA reads as TGTGCCAGCAGCCCCCGAGGGATGGATACGCAGTATTTT. The full variable domain, rest sourced from reference TRBV7-9 and TRBJ2-3, is DTGVSQNPRHKITKRGQNVTFRCDPISEHNRLYWYRQTLGQGPEFLTYFQNEAQLEKSRLLSDRFSAERPKGSFSTLEIQRTEQGDSAMYLCASSPRGMDTQYFGPGTRLTVL.

The rearrangement uses TRBV7-3 and TRBJ2-7, with D tentatively TRBD2 (7 bases). Trimming shortened V by 2 bases and J by 7 bases, and 15 bases separated the two germline ends. This CDR3 has 14 residues. Germline assignment: CDR1 SGHTA and CDR2 FQGTGA. The CDR3 spells CASSLSQGTNEQYF. CDR3 coding DNA: TGTGCCAGCAGCTTATCGCAGGGGACTAATGAGCAGTACTTC.

This chain uses TRBV2 with TRBJ2-1, with TRBD1 matching 10 bases. Unmatched junction bases numbered 12, after V lost 6 bases and J lost 7 bases. Germline V lookup: CDR1 SNHLY, CDR2 FYNNEI. The CDR3 consists of 16 residues. CDR3 sequence reads: CASRGGRTGGGNEQFF. The CDR3 DNA reads TGTGCCAGCAGGGGGGGAAGGACAGGGGGAGGTAATGAGCAGTTCTTC.

This chain links TRBV2 with TRBJ2-1; 10 nucleotides match TRBD2. V lost 6 bases to trimming and J lost 6 bases; unmatched junction nucleotides: 8. CDR3 length: 15 residues. Germline assignment: CDR1 SNHLY and CDR2 FYNNEI. This chain's CDR3 is CASRDTGLASNEQFF. The CDR3 nucleotides are TGTGCCAGCAGGGACACGGGACTAGCGAGCAATGAGCAGTTCTTC.

This clonotype was seen once. Written as DNA, the CDR3 is TGTGCCAGCAGCCAAACGGGACTCTTCAACTATGGCTACACCTTC. Translated: CASSQTGLFNYGYTF. The chain combines TRBV14 with TRBJ1-2; D may be TRBD1 (5 bases). The CDR3 totals 15 residues. Germline loops: CDR1 SGHDN, CDR2 FVKESK. V was cut by 2 bases and J by 2 bases, with 12 bases left in between.

The chain is built from TRBV7-9 and TRBJ2-1; the match to TRBD2 covers 9 bases. There are 16 residues in the CDR3. Germline CDR1 SEHNR, CDR2 FQNEAQ (reference sequence). The V gene end was trimmed by 3 bases and the J gene end by 3 bases; junction bases not matched to a gene: 6. The CDR3 sequence is CASSFKRGVVYNEQFF. Here the CDR3 DNA reads TGTGCCAGCAGCTTCAAGCGGGGGGTTGTCTACAATGAGCAGTTCTTC. Supplemented by reference TRBV7-9 and TRBJ2-1, the full variable domain reads DTGVSQNPRHKITKRGQNVTFRCDPISEHNRLYWYRQTLGQGPEFLTYFQNEAQLEKSRLLSDRFSAERPKGSFSTLEIQRTEQGDSAMYLCASSFKRGVVYNEQFFGPGTRLTVL.

This clonotype has more than one count but fewer than ten. J is TRBJ2-1 and V is TRBV29-1; D is uncertain. V dropped 4 bases and J dropped 6 bases, with 19 bases sitting between them. The CDR3 sequence is 15 residues long. CDR1 and CDR2 from the germline V gene are SQVTM and ANQGSEA. This chain's CDR3 is CSVATSTDTVNEQFF. The CDR3 DNA reads as TGCAGCGTTGCGACTTCAACCGACACCGTCAATGAGCAGTTCTTC.

The rearrangement links TRBV9 to TRBJ1-1; TRBD1 agrees at 7 bases. Germline trimming cut 2 bases from V and 2 bases from J; bases unmatched to any gene: 3. CDR3 size: 14 residues. CDR1 is SGDLS and CDR2 is YYNGEE in the germline V gene. CDR3 DNA: TGTGCCAGCAGCGTCCGGGACAGTAACACTGAAGCTTTCTTT. Translating gives CASSVRDSNTEAFF.

The V gene is TRBV19, the J gene TRBJ2-1; D is perhaps TRBD1 (6 bases). The CDR3 runs to 19 residues. Germline V CDR1 and CDR2: LNHDA, SQIVND (reference sequence). Trimming took off 3 bases at V and 2 bases at J, with 23 bases between the two ends. The CDR3 nucleotides read TGTGCCAGTAGTATCGAGCCCCCGGACAGTCTGGCCGCCTACAATGAGCAGTTCTTC. Residues: CASSIEPPDSLAAYNEQFF.